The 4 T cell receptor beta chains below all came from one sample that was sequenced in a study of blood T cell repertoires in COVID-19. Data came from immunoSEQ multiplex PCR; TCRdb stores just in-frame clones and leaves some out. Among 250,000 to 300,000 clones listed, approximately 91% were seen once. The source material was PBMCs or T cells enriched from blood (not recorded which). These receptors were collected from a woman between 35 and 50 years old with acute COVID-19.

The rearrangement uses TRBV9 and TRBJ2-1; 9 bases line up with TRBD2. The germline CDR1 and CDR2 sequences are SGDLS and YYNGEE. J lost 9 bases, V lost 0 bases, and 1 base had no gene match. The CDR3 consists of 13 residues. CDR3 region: CASSVASGVEQFF. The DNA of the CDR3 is TGTGCCAGCAGCGTAGCTAGCGGGGTTGAGCAGTTCTTC.

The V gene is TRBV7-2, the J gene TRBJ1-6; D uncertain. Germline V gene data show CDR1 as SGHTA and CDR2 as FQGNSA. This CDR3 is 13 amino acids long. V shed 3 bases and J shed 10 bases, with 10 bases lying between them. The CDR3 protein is CASSFRETSPLHF. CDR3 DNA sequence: TGTGCCAGCAGCTTCCGGGAAACATCACCCCTCCACTTT.

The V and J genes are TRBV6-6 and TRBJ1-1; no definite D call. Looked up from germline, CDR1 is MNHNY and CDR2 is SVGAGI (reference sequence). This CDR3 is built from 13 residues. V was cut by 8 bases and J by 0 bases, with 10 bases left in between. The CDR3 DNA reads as TGTGCCAGCGACGACATCATGAACACTGAAGCTTTCTTT. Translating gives CASDDIMNTEAFF.

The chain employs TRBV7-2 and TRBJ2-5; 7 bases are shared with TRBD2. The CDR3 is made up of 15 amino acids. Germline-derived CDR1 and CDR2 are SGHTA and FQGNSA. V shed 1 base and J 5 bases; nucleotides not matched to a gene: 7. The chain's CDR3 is CASSLGGTMRETQYF. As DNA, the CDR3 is TGTGCCAGCAGCTTAGGGGGGACTATGAGGGAGACCCAGTACTTC.